This TCR beta chain was documented in a study of a mutant IDH1 vaccine in newly diagnosed glioma. The time point denotes: baseline, week 1 (first vaccination visit). Treatment given: pre-vaccination baseline after standard-of-care therapy. Clones were read by immunoSEQ multiplex PCR, and TCRdb kept only the in-frame ones, dropping some. In the table there are around 54,000 clones, approximately 78% of which are singletons. Looked up from germline, CDR1 is DFQATT and CDR2 is SNEGSKA (reference sequence). The length of the CDR3 is 11 residues. Trimming took 2 bases from V and 5 from J, leaving 6 bases between them.

The sequences come from PBMCs, collected from a glioma patient treated with radiotherapy, temozolomide or both. The sequence was obtained from a man aged 18 to 29 with glioma. The chain is built from TRBV20-1 and TRBJ2-5; D is unresolved. The CDR3 DNA reads as TGCAGTGCTAGACCGGTGGAGACCCAGTACTTC. This sequence encodes CSARPVETQYF.